This T cell receptor beta chain was observed in a study of blood T cell repertoires in COVID-19. Study at large: Both acute and convalescent COVID-19 samples were obtained from the United States, Italy and Spain. T cells, B-cell-depleted T cells, or PBMCs provided the cDNA or gDNA that served as material.

Authors' methods: Estimated nucleated cell counts came from reference gene primer amplification. TCRdb's table, derived via immunoSEQ multiplex PCR, lists solely in-frame clones and lacks some. V and J calls plus clone size are reproduced from that table; the DNA served to infer D and trimming. The sample lists 110,000 to 150,000 clones; roughly 80% were seen once. This CDR3 spans 15 amino acids. Looked up from germline, CDR1 is LNHDA and CDR2 is SQIVND (reference sequence). The ends were cut back, 1 base at V and 2 bases at J, with 9 bases in the middle. The sample was peripheral blood. The TCR was taken from a man between 65 and 85 years old who had recovered from COVID-19. The V and J genes are TRBV19 and TRBJ1-3; D unresolved. The CDR3 nucleotides are TGTGCCAGTAGTATAGCAGCGACGGCTGGAAACACCATATATTTT. The encoded protein is CASSIAATAGNTIYF.